The rows below give T cell receptor beta chains drawn from one sample of a study of T-cell reconstitution after alpha-beta-depleted transplantation in children. MiXCR, applied by TCRdb to the PCR reads, yields one record per CDR3 protein. Of around 700,000 distinct CDR3 sequences in the sample, 13% are singletons; the top ten hold approximately 0.8%. The sample here was PBMCs, taken before TCRalphabeta/CD19-depleted stem cell transplant. The receptors derive from a girl aged 2 to 9 with congenital amegakaryocytic thrombocytopenia, due to receive a stem cell transplant. The CDR3 runs from the conserved cysteine through the conserved F or W. D genes are given only for firm matches. Clone size appears in some rows only: once, few, many, or a class for an expanded clone.

V,J,size,D,DNA,CDR3
TRBV12-3/TRBV12-4,TRBJ2-1,many,NA,TGTGCCAGCAGTTCTGGTCTCAGGGATGAGCAGTTCTTC,CASSSGLRDEQFF
TRBV7-6,TRBJ2-2,many,NA,TGTGCCAGCAGCCTACAGACGGGAGCCGGGGAGCTGTTTTTT,CASSLQTGAGELFF
TRBV2,TRBJ1-2,NA,NA,TGTGCCAGCAGTGTGGGAGAAGGCTACACCTTC,CASSVGEGYTF
TRBV5-5,TRBJ2-3,many,NA,TGTGCCAGCAGCCCCGAGTCCCTGAATACGCAGTATTTT,CASSPESLNTQYF
TRBV20-1,TRBJ2-7,many,NA,TGCAGTGCTAGCCGGGACCTCTCCTACGAGCAGTACTTC,CSASRDLSYEQYF
TRBV5-1,TRBJ1-1,many,NA,TGCGCCAGCAGCTTGGTGGGGAAGGCTGAAGCTTTCTTT,CASSLVGKAEAFF
TRBV2,TRBJ2-7,NA,TRBD2,TGTGCCAGCAGTTTTAGCGGGAGGGCCGTAAAGCAGTACTTC,CASSFSGRAVKQYF
TRBV10-2,TRBJ2-1,NA,TRBD2,TGCGCCAGTAACTTACTAGCGGGAGGGTCCTACAATGAGCAGTTCTTC,CASNLLAGGSYNEQFF
TRBV4-1,TRBJ2-1,many,TRBD2,TGCGCCAGCAGCCAAGGACTAGCGGGAGGGATCTCCTACAATGAGCAGTTCTTC,CASSQGLAGGISYNEQFF
TRBV13,TRBJ2-5,NA,NA,TGTGCCAGCAGCTTATTAGCGGAGGGGACCCAGTACTTC,CASSLLAEGTQYF
TRBV20-1,TRBJ2-1,many,NA,TGCAGTGCTAGTCCCCTAAGTAGCGGAGGATACAATGAGCAGTTCTTC,CSASPLSSGGYNEQFF
TRBV27,TRBJ2-7,NA,TRBD2,TGTGCCAGCAGTTCTCTAGAGGGAGGGCCAAAAGACGAGCAGTACTTC,CASSSLEGGPKDEQYF
TRBV5-1,TRBJ2-1,few,NA,TGCGCCAGCAGCCCGTCGGGGCCTAACAATGAGCAGTTCTTC,CASSPSGPNNEQFF
TRBV29-1,TRBJ2-7,few,TRBD2,TGCAGCGTCACTGGACTAGCGGGAGGTCTCGCCTACGAGCAGTACTTC,CSVTGLAGGLAYEQYF
TRBV28,TRBJ1-2,few,NA,TGTGCCAGCAGTTTACGTGGCGGAATGTATGGCTACACCTTC,CASSLRGGMYGYTF
TRBV4-1,TRBJ1-2,NA,NA,TGCGCCAGCAGCCAAGGAGGGTATACCTATGGCTACACCTTC,CASSQGGYTYGYTF